The clone carrying this T cell receptor (beta chain) was found a few times. This specimen belongs to a study of identical twins. TCRdb redid the calling of the 5' RACE reads with MiXCR, one entry per CDR3 protein. The data contain about 470,000 distinct CDR3 sequences, 20% to 25% of them seen just once; the ten biggest clones take up approximately 2.9%. Trimming took off 4 bases at V and 2 bases at J, with 14 bases between the two ends. The CDR3 has 15 amino acids. Germline V gene sequence: CDR1 LGHDT, CDR2 YNNKEL (reference sequence). These data were likewise used in another study, on T cells expressing NK-cell markers. That study adds: Six or seven donors showed dominant NKG2C+ clonotypes comprising roughly 1.0-7.0% of their CD8+ T cells.

This receptor was identified in a woman younger than 30 in good health. The sample was CD4+ T cells sorted from blood. This sequence joins TRBV3-1 and TRBJ2-5; D gene uncertain. The CDR3 region is CASSPRRLGQETQYF. The CDR3 DNA reads TGTGCCAGCAGCCCGCGGAGACTGGGACAAGAGACCCAGTACTTC.